This T cell receptor beta chain is from a study of identical twins. General study points: Zero-insertion findings could be partly confounded by invariant cells (MAIT and iNKT cells).

Via MiXCR, TCRdb re-called the 5' RACE reads, giving one row per CDR3 protein. Seen here are 310,000 or so distinct CDR3 sequences, around 8.8% observed once, and the top ten hold 2% to 2.5%. The CDR3 has 13 residues. Germline V lookup: CDR1 DFQATT, CDR2 SNEGSKA (reference sequence). Between the trimmed V and J ends, which lost 6 bases and 5 bases, there was a span of 16 bases. Worth noting for this clonotype: What it binds is unknown.

Healthy Caucasians, and only they, were the donors. This same sample was also part of a study on yellow fever vaccine responses in identical twins. Per that study: Twins reportedly had a vaccine T cell response that seemed partly convergent, partly personalized.

The sequenced material came from memory (CD45RO+) T cells sorted from blood. The clonotype originates from a woman aged 18-35 years in good health. The chain employs TRBV20-1 and TRBJ1-1; D call uncertain. CDR3 protein: CSAPHQVGTEAFF. CDR3 coding DNA: TGCAGTGCCCCACACCAGGTTGGGACTGAAGCTTTCTTT.